This T cell receptor (beta chain) was recovered during a study of regulatory T cells in long-lasting Graves disease. General study findings and limits: Favoring TRBV28, TRBJ1-2 and TRBJ2-5 was a feature seen in persistent disease.

Combining iRepertoire HTBI primers with Arm-PCR of CDR3 regions, the authors built TCR beta libraries. TCRdb recomputed calls from the multiplex PCR reads with MiXCR, one row per CDR3 protein. Altogether fewer than 450,000 distinct CDR3 sequences are present, roughly a quarter being singletons, with the ten largest covering around 24%. The CDR3 has 15 residues. Per germline, CDR1 SGHRS and CDR2 YFSETQ. The V end lost 4 bases, the J end lost 1 base, and 14 bases lay between the germline ends. This clonotype showed up many times. Antigen: not known. Time point of the sample: persistent/refractory GD, antithyroid drugs over 5 years with positive TRAb. Extracted RNA from PBMCs served as the source of the TCR library.

Sequencing used peripheral blood mononuclear cells (PBMCs), obtained when the disease was refractory, from a patient treated with antithyroid drugs. The TCR originated in a female donor with Graves disease. This rearrangement joins TRBV5-1 to TRBJ1-1, with D unresolved. The CDR3 nucleotides read TGCGCCAGCAGCCCAGGACTTACGGGGAACACTGAAGCTTTCTTT. It yields the protein CASSPGLTGNTEAFF.